This T cell receptor beta chain was identified in a study of blood T cell repertoires in COVID-19. Libraries were prepared by immunoSEQ multiplex PCR; TCRdb keeps only in-frame clonotypes and omits some of them. This sample yields 450,000 to 500,000 clones, of which approximately 90% are seen a single time; roughly 0.7% belongs to the top ten. V was clipped by 4 bases and J by 2 bases, with 11 bases between them. The length of the CDR3 is 14 residues. Looked up from germline, CDR1 is LNHDA and CDR2 is SQIVND (reference sequence). Sequencing input: PBMCs or T cells enriched from blood (not recorded which). The origin of this receptor is a woman younger than 30 who had recovered from COVID-19. The chain combines TRBV19 with TRBJ1-1, with a weak D call TRBD1 (5 bases). The CDR3 loop is CASSTREGNTEAFF. The CDR3 nucleotides read TGTGCCAGTAGTACCAGGGAAGGTAACACTGAAGCTTTCTTT.